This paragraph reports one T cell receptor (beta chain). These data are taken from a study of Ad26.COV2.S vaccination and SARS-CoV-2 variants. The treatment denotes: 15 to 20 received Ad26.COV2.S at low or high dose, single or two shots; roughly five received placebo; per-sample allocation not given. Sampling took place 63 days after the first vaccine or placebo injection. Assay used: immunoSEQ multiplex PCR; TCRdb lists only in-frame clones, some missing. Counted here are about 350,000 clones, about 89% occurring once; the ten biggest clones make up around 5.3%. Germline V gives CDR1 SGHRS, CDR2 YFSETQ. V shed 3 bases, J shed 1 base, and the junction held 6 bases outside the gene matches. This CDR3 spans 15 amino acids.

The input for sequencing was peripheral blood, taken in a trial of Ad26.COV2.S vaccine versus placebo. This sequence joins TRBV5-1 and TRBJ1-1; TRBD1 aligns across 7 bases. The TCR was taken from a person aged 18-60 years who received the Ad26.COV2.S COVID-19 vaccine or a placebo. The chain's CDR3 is CASSSRQGGNTEAFF. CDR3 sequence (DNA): TGCGCCAGCAGCTCTCGACAGGGCGGGAACACTGAAGCTTTCTTT.